Shown below are 32 T cell receptor beta chains from a single sample sequenced in a study of blood T cells in healthy people across ages. Combining a sample-barcoded 5' primer with a J-beta primer mix, a second PCR ran for roughly 7 to 12 cycles. TCRdb passed the 5' RACE reads through MiXCR, listing each CDR3 protein once. The sample has more than 650,000 distinct CDR3 sequences, about 53% seen once; the top ten hold approximately 40%. Sequences were obtained from blood. The source of these receptors is an elderly man in good health.

The rearrangement joins TRBV9 to TRBJ1-2; a weak D match, TRBD1 (5 bases). The germline CDR1 and CDR2 sequences are SGDLS and YYNGEE. V shed 3 bases and J shed 7 bases, with 16 bases lying between them. The CDR3 sequence is 14 residues long. The CDR3 bases are TGTGCCAGCAGCGGTGGGACCCTAGTTTTTGGCTACACCTTC. Translated, it gives CASSGGTLVFGYTF.

V and J are TRBV6-2 or TRBV6-3 and TRBJ2-1; D possibly corresponds to TRBD2 (6 bases). V dropped 0 bases and J dropped 3 bases, with 9 bases sitting between them. The CDR3 consists of 15 residues. CDR1 and CDR2 from the germline V gene are MNHEY and SVGEGT. This CDR3 reads CASSYSIGSYNEQFF. The CDR3 DNA follows: TGTGCCAGCAGTTACTCGATCGGGAGCTACAATGAGCAGTTCTTC.

The chain has TRBV10-3 and TRBJ2-7, with D uncertain. This CDR3 contains 11 residues. V lost 6 bases to trimming and J lost 4 bases, with 7 bases between them. Looked up from germline, CDR1 is ENHRY and CDR2 is SYGVKD. The CDR3 here is CAISDRYEQYF. The CDR3 DNA reads as TGTGCCATCAGCGACCGGTACGAGCAGTACTTC.

Comment on this clonotype: An end of the junction does not agree with germline; a read error may underlie this. The V gene is TRBV7-6, the J gene TRBJ1-5; D not resolved. Germline V CDR1 and CDR2: SGHVS, FNYEAQ. The CDR3 contains 12 residues. CDR3 DNA: TGTACCAGCAGCTTAGTGGGTCAGCCCCAGCATTTT. Translating it yields CTSSLVGQPQHF.

This clonotype was seen a few times. The chain joins TRBV6-6 to TRBJ1-5; D might be TRBD1 (5 bases). The CDR3 contains 16 residues. V was clipped by 3 bases and J by 9 bases, with 21 bases between them. Germline CDR1 and CDR2: MNHNY and SVGAGI (reference sequence). The chain's CDR3 is CASSYKGTQVVRPQHF. The CDR3 region has the DNA TGTGCCAGCAGTTATAAGGGGACCCAAGTAGTGCGGCCCCAGCATTTT.

The rearrangement links TRBV16 to TRBJ2-5; TRBD1 might be the D (5 bases). The CDR3 spans 14 residues. Germline lookup yields CDR1 KGHSY and CDR2 FQNENV. V was shortened by 8 bases and J by 4 bases, with 17 bases between the two germline ends. The CDR3 spells CASGPGREGETQYF. CDR3 DNA: TGTGCCAGCGGCCCCGGCAGGGAAGGAGAGACCCAGTACTTC.

Here the CDR3 DNA reads TGTGCCAGCAGTTTAGCACTAGCGGGAGGATCGAGCTCCTACAATGAGCAGTTCTTC. This sequence encodes CASSLALAGGSSSYNEQFF. The chain uses TRBV12-3 or TRBV12-4 and TRBJ2-1; 12 nucleotides match TRBD2. The CDR3 runs to 19 residues. V shed 0 bases, J shed 0 bases, and the junction held 6 bases outside the gene matches.

This clonotype has a single count. The V and J genes are TRBV12-3 or TRBV12-4 and TRBJ2-4; D is perhaps TRBD1 (5 bases). CDR3 size: 14 residues. V was pared by 6 bases and J by 2 bases, with 11 bases between. For the CDR3, the DNA is TGTGCCAGCAGCCAAGCAGGGTCCAAAAACATTCAGTACTTC. Protein: CASSQAGSKNIQYF.

This rearrangement joins TRBV5-1 to TRBJ2-7, with 7 bases identical to TRBD2. Germline CDR1 reads SGHRS; CDR2 reads YFSETQ. This CDR3 region has 15 residues. The V segment lost 4 bases and the J segment 7 bases; nucleotides outside the gene matches: 14. This CDR3 is CASSPGTTNKLEQYF. CDR3 DNA sequence: TGCGCCAGCAGCCCCGGGACTACAAATAAGTTAGAGCAGTACTTC.

V usage is TRBV27 and J usage is TRBJ2-1, with a weak D call TRBD2 (5 bases). Per germline, CDR1 MNHEY and CDR2 SMNVEV (reference sequence). This CDR3 is 19 amino acids long. Trimming shortened V by 2 bases and J by 4 bases, and 24 bases separated the two germline ends. The CDR3 protein is CASSLTAGTPGGTYNEQFF. CDR3 nucleotide sequence: TGTGCCAGCAGTTTAACAGCCGGAACACCCGGAGGTACATACAATGAGCAGTTCTTC.

The chain is built from TRBV6-1 and TRBJ1-5, with D maybe TRBD1 (6 bases). With 5 bases removed from V and 2 bases from J, the gap between germline ends came to 19 bases. The CDR3 spans 17 residues. Germline V lookup: CDR1 MNHNS, CDR2 SASEGT. CDR3 region: CASSKNIQGRGNQPQHF. Written as DNA, the CDR3 is TGTGCCAGCAGTAAAAACATACAGGGCCGCGGCAATCAGCCCCAGCATTTT.

This chain joins TRBV7-9 and TRBJ2-7, with TRBD2 matching over 8 bases. The CDR3 is made up of 17 amino acids. Per germline, CDR1 SEHNR and CDR2 FQNEAQ (reference sequence). The trim removed 1 base at V and 3 bases at J, leaving 11 bases unmatched. CDR3 coding DNA: TGTGCCAGCAGCTTAGACAGGCGGGGGGTAGCCGTCTACGAGCAGTACTTC. Translated: CASSLDRRGVAVYEQYF.

The rearrangement uses TRBV5-1 and TRBJ2-3; possible D gene TRBD2, 6 bases. V lost 4 bases and J lost 14, with 20 bases in between. The CDR3 extends over 13 amino acids. Germline CDR1 reads SGHRS; CDR2 reads YFSETQ. CDR3 DNA sequence: TGCGCCAGCAGCCTAGCTGGGGGGAGATACGCGTATTTT. Its protein product is CASSLAGGRYAYF.

The chain joins TRBV7-6 to TRBJ2-2; D call uncertain. Trimming removed 0 bases from V and 7 bases from J, with 6 bases in between. Germline V gene data show CDR1 as SGHVS and CDR2 as FNYEAQ. There are 13 residues in the CDR3. The CDR3 bases are TGTGCCAGCAGCTTAGCTAGAGTCGGGGAGCTGTTTTTT. Translation: CASSLARVGELFF.

The chain carries TRBV6-5 and TRBJ1-6; 8 bases are a match to TRBD1. CDR1 MNHEY and CDR2 SVGAGI come from the germline V gene. The CDR3 contains 15 residues. V shed 3 bases, J shed 7 bases, and the junction held 5 bases outside the gene matches. The CDR3: CASSYSQGENSPLHF. DNA for the CDR3: TGTGCCAGCAGTTATTCACAGGGGGAGAATTCACCCCTCCACTTT.

The chain is built from TRBV28 and TRBJ1-5; unclear D gene. Looked up from germline, CDR1 is MDHEN and CDR2 is SYDVKM. Trimming left V 5 bases short and J 9 bases short, with 11 bases between. The CDR3 runs 12 residues. CDR3 nucleotide sequence: TGTGCCAGCAGTCCCGAGCCCCGGCCCCAGCATTTT. Protein product: CASSPEPRPQHF.

This sequence joins TRBV5-1 and TRBJ1-1; TRBD1 matches 7 bases. The CDR3 loop spans 14 amino acids. Germline V gene sequence: CDR1 SGHRS, CDR2 YFSETQ. V shed 1 base, J shed 6 bases, and the junction held 6 bases outside the gene matches. CDR3: CASSLPTGSSEAFF. CDR3 bases: TGCGCCAGCAGCTTGCCGACAGGGTCTTCTGAAGCTTTCTTT.

This clonotype was counted between two and nine times. This chain connects TRBV10-1 to TRBJ2-7, with D possibly being TRBD2 (6 bases). V lost 2 bases and J lost 2, with 13 bases in between. The CDR3 length is 15 residues. From germline, CDR1 is WNHNN and CDR2 SYGVQD (reference sequence). CDR3 DNA sequence: TGCGCCAGCAGTGAGACCCTCGGAGGGACCTACGAGCAGTACTTC. Its protein product is CASSETLGGTYEQYF.

This clonotype was counted a single time. This sequence joins TRBV6-6 and TRBJ2-7; possible D gene TRBD1, 6 bases. V was trimmed by 4 bases and J by 2 bases, leaving 15 bases between them. The CDR3 totals 15 residues. Germline values: CDR1 MNHNY, CDR2 SVGAGI (reference sequence). The CDR3 nucleotides are TGTGCCAGCAGTTCGGGACACGGACCCACCTACGAGCAGTACTTC. Encoded protein: CASSSGHGPTYEQYF.

The chain employs TRBV24-1 and TRBJ2-6; D unresolved. Looked up from germline, CDR1 is KGHDR and CDR2 is SFDVKD. The CDR3 sequence is 15 residues long. Trimming pared 10 bases from V and 4 bases from J, leaving 16 bases between. CDR3 loop: CATSRSGYGANVLTF. The CDR3 region has the DNA TGTGCCACTTCCCGATCGGGTTACGGGGCCAACGTCCTGACTTTC.

This rearrangement joins TRBV29-1 to TRBJ2-5; D not certain. Trimming removed 5 bases from V and 5 bases from J, with 6 bases in between. The CDR3 extends over 10 amino acids. Germline V gene data show CDR1 as SQVTM and CDR2 as ANQGSEA. The CDR3 bases are TGCAGCGTTTTTGGGGAGACCCAGTACTTC. Translation: CSVFGETQYF.

CDR3 bases: TGCAGCGTTGTGGGACACCAGGTGAACACTGAAGCTTTCTTT. Amino acids: CSVVGHQVNTEAFF. The chain employs TRBV29-1 and TRBJ1-1; the D gene is possibly TRBD1 (6 bases). From germline, CDR1 is SQVTM and CDR2 ANQGSEA. The CDR3 totals 14 residues. The germline V and J ends were trimmed by 4 bases and 0 bases, with 12 bases remaining between them.

This rearrangement joins TRBV20-1 to TRBJ2-1; 8 positions match TRBD1. The V segment lost 3 bases and the J segment 1 base; nucleotides outside the gene matches: 5. CDR3 length: 15 amino acids. Per the germline V gene, CDR1 is DFQATT and CDR2 is SNEGSKA (reference sequence). The CDR3 bases are TGCAGTGCTAGGGGGGACAGGAGATCCTACAATGAGCAGTTCTTC. Translating it yields CSARGDRRSYNEQFF.

The CDR3 loop is CASSLSITGRLGTGELFF. DNA for the CDR3: TGTGCCAGCAGTTTATCCATTACAGGGAGGTTGGGCACCGGGGAGCTGTTTTTT. The V call is TRBV27, the J call TRBJ2-2; either TRBD1 or TRBD2 may fit D (6 bases each). The CDR3 has 18 amino acids. Trimming stripped 0 bases from V and 4 bases from J, with 18 bases between. Per germline, CDR1 MNHEY and CDR2 SMNVEV (reference sequence).

This clonotype was detected a few times. The chain has TRBV12-3 or TRBV12-4 and TRBJ2-7; perhaps TRBD2 as D (6 bases). The CDR3 length is 16 residues. V was pared by 5 bases and J by 2 bases, with 19 bases between. CDR3 nucleotides: TGTGCCAGCAGTGGCCTCCACGTTAGCGGAGCCTACGAGCAGTACTTC. Its translation: CASSGLHVSGAYEQYF.

This clonotype was recorded many times. The rearrangement joins TRBV7-2 to TRBJ2-1; 8 bases match TRBD2. Germline-derived CDR1 and CDR2 are SGHTA and FQGNSA. J lost 6 bases, V lost 1 base, and 5 bases had no gene match. This CDR3 comprises 15 residues. The CDR3 DNA follows: TGTGCCAGCAGCTTAGGTAGCGGGGTTAGCAATGAGCAGTTCTTC. The encoded protein is CASSLGSGVSNEQFF.

The V and J genes are TRBV6-1 and TRBJ2-1; perhaps TRBD1 as D (6 bases). The germline gives CDR1 MNHNS, CDR2 SASEGT. The CDR3 extends over 21 amino acids. The germline V and J ends were trimmed by 4 bases and 6 bases, with 34 bases remaining between them. The CDR3, as DNA: TGTGCCAGCAGTGTTCGGTTAGGGACACAAACCGGGTCCAGTATACCCAATGAGCAGTTCTTC. It encodes CASSVRLGTQTGSSIPNEQFF.

The CDR3 coding sequence is TGCGCCAGCAGCTCGGAGCAGGGTACGGGCTACACCTTC. Translation: CASSSEQGTGYTF. This chain joins TRBV5-1 and TRBJ1-2; the D gene is possibly TRBD1 (5 bases). Germline assignment: CDR1 SGHRS and CDR2 YFSETQ. V was trimmed by 3 bases and J by 8 bases, leaving 14 bases between them. This CDR3 has 13 residues.

This clonotype was detected ten times or more. This chain joins TRBV24-1 and TRBJ2-1, with D perhaps matching TRBD1 (6 bases). Trimming shortened V by 1 base and J by 7 bases, and 7 bases separated the two germline ends. Germline V CDR1 and CDR2: KGHDR, SFDVKD. This CDR3 spans 13 amino acids. As DNA, the CDR3 is TGTGCCACCAGTGATTTCAGGGGTAATGAGCAGTTCTTC. It encodes CATSDFRGNEQFF.

This chain links TRBV5-1 with TRBJ2-1, with 9 bases that match TRBD2. Germline V gives CDR1 SGHRS, CDR2 YFSETQ. The CDR3 consists of 16 residues. Losses at the gene ends were 0 bases for V and 8 bases for J; bases not matched to a gene: 9. CDR3 in amino acids: CASSLAGASGNHEQFF. The CDR3 nucleotides are TGCGCCAGCAGCTTGGCTGGTGCTAGCGGGAACCATGAGCAGTTCTTC.

The chain links TRBV6-2 or TRBV6-3 to TRBJ2-2; 8 bases are a match to TRBD2. Unmatched junction bases numbered 16, after V lost 6 bases and J lost 4 bases. The CDR3 length is 18 residues. CDR1 and CDR2 (germline): MNHEY, SVGEGT. For the CDR3, the DNA is TGTGCCAGCAGCCCTACTAGCGGTTCTCGAGTTAGCACCGGGGAGCTGTTTTTT. It codes for CASSPTSGSRVSTGELFF.

The chain uses TRBV20-1 and TRBJ2-7; D gene unclear. The CDR3 has 12 amino acids. Trimming shortened V by 6 bases and J by 2 bases, and 11 bases separated the two germline ends. CDR1 and CDR2 (germline): DFQATT, SNEGSKA (reference sequence). The chain's CDR3 is CSAQQPTYEQYF. CDR3 DNA sequence: TGCAGTGCCCAACAACCTACCTACGAGCAGTACTTC.